What follows are 25 T cell receptor beta chains derived from one specimen sequenced in a study of blood T cell repertoires in COVID-19. Using immunoSEQ multiplex PCR, the repertoire was profiled, and TCRdb retains in-frame clones only, with some absent. This table holds 250,000 or so clones, 83% found once. Sequencing input: peripheral blood. All receptors derive from a human donor in a cohort sampled during active COVID-19.

V gene TRBV27 combines with J gene TRBJ1-5; 7 bases map to TRBD1. V trimming: 5 bases; J trimming: 2 bases; junction bases outside the gene matches: 12. Germline V CDR1 and CDR2: MNHEY, SMNVEV (reference sequence). The CDR3 totals 17 residues. This CDR3 is CASSPRDSSRGNQPQHF. In nucleotides, the CDR3 is TGTGCCAGCAGTCCCAGGGACAGCTCGAGGGGCAATCAGCCCCAGCATTTT.

This chain uses TRBV11-2 with TRBJ2-7; 10 bases agree with TRBD2. Per the germline V gene, CDR1 is SGHAT and CDR2 is FQNNGV. V was pared by 2 bases and J by 2 bases, with 6 bases of the junction left unmatched. The CDR3 length is 16 residues. The CDR3, as DNA: TGTGCCAGCAGCTTAAGGGCTAGCGGGGGAACCTACGAGCAGTACTTC. This encodes CASSLRASGGTYEQYF.

This clone was detected many times. The V and J genes are TRBV19 and TRBJ1-1; D gene uncertain. This CDR3 is 14 amino acids long. The V end lost 5 bases, the J end lost 6 bases, and 16 bases lay between the germline ends. The germline V gene encodes CDR1 LNHDA and CDR2 SQIVND (reference sequence). CDR3 nucleotide sequence: TGTGCCAGTAGTTCCCTTTCCAGGTATCCTGAAGCTTTCTTT. Translating gives CASSSLSRYPEAFF.

This clone appeared a single time. The rearrangement uses TRBV10-2 and TRBJ2-1; 8 positions agree with TRBD2. This CDR3 is 14 amino acids long. V shed 6 bases and J 4 bases; nucleotides not matched to a gene: 5. Germline lookup yields CDR1 WSHSY and CDR2 SAAADI. The CDR3 DNA sequence: TGCGCCAGCAGGAGCGGGAGTGGGTACAATGAGCAGTTCTTC. Translated: CASRSGSGYNEQFF.

The rearrangement joins TRBV6-5 to TRBJ2-3, with a possible D match to TRBD2 (5 bases). Germline V gene sequence: CDR1 MNHEY, CDR2 SVGAGI. Trimming shortened V by 0 bases and J by 5 bases, and 12 bases separated the two germline ends. The CDR3 covers 15 residues. CDR3 protein: CASSYSGDGKDTQYF. In nucleotides, the CDR3 is TGTGCCAGCAGTTACTCGGGAGACGGAAAAGATACGCAGTATTTT.

The V call is TRBV2, the J call TRBJ2-1; 7 bases are a match to TRBD2. V dropped 6 bases and J dropped 2; count of bases not matched to a gene: 4. CDR3 length: 14 amino acids. Germline V gene data show CDR1 as SNHLY and CDR2 as FYNNEI. CDR3 nucleotide sequence: TGTGCCAGCAGGGCTAGCGGAGCCTACAATGAGCAGTTCTTC. Its translation: CASRASGAYNEQFF.

The rearrangement links TRBV12-3 or TRBV12-4 to TRBJ2-7; 7 nucleotides agree with TRBD2. CDR3 length: 13 amino acids. Losses at the gene ends were 5 bases for V and 6 bases for J; bases not matched to a gene: 7. DNA of the CDR3: TGTGCCAGCAGTCTCCCTGGGGGGGGCGAGCAGTACTTC. Protein product: CASSLPGGGEQYF.

The V and J genes are TRBV29-1 and TRBJ1-1; D is perhaps TRBD1 (5 bases). V shed 8 bases and J shed 1 base, with 14 bases lying between them. Germline V gene lookup returns CDR1 SQVTM and CDR2 ANQGSEA. The CDR3 is 13 amino acids. CDR3 residues: CSFQFQGNTEAFF. CDR3 sequence (DNA): TGCAGCTTCCAATTCCAGGGGAACACTGAAGCTTTCTTT.

The chain recombines TRBV10-3 with TRBJ2-3, with 9 bases aligning to TRBD2. The CDR3 is 14 amino acids. Germline CDR1 reads ENHRY; CDR2 reads SYGVKD. V lost 4 bases, J lost 3 bases, and 2 bases stayed unmatched. The CDR3 protein is CAISVLAGTDTQYF. In DNA form, the CDR3 reads TGTGCCATCAGTGTTCTAGCGGGAACAGATACGCAGTATTTT.

This clone was counted a few times. CDR3 nucleotide sequence: TGTGCCAGCAACGAGGGGGAAAGAGTGTTTTTT. This sequence encodes CASNEGERVFF. The chain carries TRBV2 and TRBJ1-4, with a weak D call TRBD1 (6 bases). The V gene lost 7 bases and the J gene lost 15 bases, with 15 bases spanning the gap. This CDR3 is 11 amino acids long. Germline CDR1 is SNHLY and CDR2 is FYNNEI.

The V gene is TRBV7-9, the J gene TRBJ1-2; no reliable D call. The CDR3 extends over 14 amino acids. CDR1 and CDR2 from the germline V gene are SEHNR and FQNEAQ (reference sequence). Trimming took 6 bases from V and 8 from J, leaving 19 bases between them. Here the CDR3 DNA reads TGTGCCAGCAGTGACCCTATTCCGAACGGGGGCTACACCTTC. Its translation is CASSDPIPNGGYTF. The whole variable domain, remainder taken from reference TRBV7-9 and TRBJ1-2, is DTGVSQNPRHKITKRGQNVTFRCDPISEHNRLYWYRQTLGQGPEFLTYFQNEAQLEKSRLLSDRFSAERPKGSFSTLEIQRTEQGDSAMYLCASSDPIPNGGYTFGSGTRLTVV.

The chain combines TRBV9 with TRBJ2-3; D may be TRBD1 (5 bases). CDR3 length: 14 residues. Germline CDR1 SGDLS, CDR2 YYNGEE. Trimming removed 4 bases at V and 6 bases at J, with 15 bases between. The CDR3 is CASSRPGSADTQYF. DNA of the CDR3: TGTGCCAGCAGCCGGCCAGGGTCCGCGGATACGCAGTATTTT.

CDR3 sequence reads: CATSRALGGGNTEAFF. The CDR3 region has the DNA TGTGCCACCAGCAGAGCTCTGGGAGGGGGGAACACTGAAGCTTTCTTT. The chain combines TRBV15 with TRBJ1-1; perhaps TRBD1 as D (6 bases). Trimming pared 1 base from V and 1 base from J, leaving 13 bases between. Germline V lookup: CDR1 LNHNV, CDR2 YYDKDF (reference sequence). This CDR3 is 16 amino acids long.

V is TRBV25-1 and J is TRBJ1-2, with TRBD1 as a possible D gene (6 bases). This CDR3 spans 12 amino acids. Germline V gives CDR1 MGHDK, CDR2 SYGVNS. V lost 5 bases and J lost 5, with 9 bases in between. The CDR3 DNA reads TGTGCCAGCAGTTCCAGGGGATATGGCTACACCTTC. Protein product: CASSSRGYGYTF.

The chain has TRBV7-6 and TRBJ2-1; no reliable D call. The germline gives CDR1 SGHVS, CDR2 FNYEAQ. V lost 0 bases and J lost 3, with 12 bases in between. The CDR3 extends over 16 amino acids. The CDR3 bases are TGTGCCAGCAGCTTAGCCTCTGGCGGCGACTACAATGAGCAGTTCTTC. It translates to CASSLASGGDYNEQFF. Together with reference TRBV7-6 and TRBJ2-1, the CDR3 gives the full variable domain: GAGVSQSPRYKVTKRGQDVALRCDPISGHVSLYWYRQALGQGPEFLTYFNYEAQQDKSGLPNDRFSAERPEGSISTLTIQRTEQRDSAMYRCASSLASGGDYNEQFFGPGTRLTVL.

V usage is TRBV3-1 (or the pseudogene TRBV3-2) and J usage is TRBJ2-1, with D possibly matching TRBD2 (5 bases). There are 13 residues in the CDR3. V was clipped by 4 bases and J by 9 bases, with 13 bases between them. Per the germline V gene, CDR1 is LGHDT and CDR2 is YNNKEL (reference sequence). CDR3 DNA: TGTGCCAGCAGCCCTGACGGAGGTAGTGAGCAGTTCTTC. Amino acid sequence: CASSPDGGSEQFF.

The chain is built from TRBV27 and TRBJ1-2, with TRBD1 identical over 7 bases. This CDR3 spans 14 amino acids. Germline trimming cut 6 bases from V and 2 bases from J; bases unmatched to any gene: 6. Germline V lookup: CDR1 MNHEY, CDR2 SMNVEV (reference sequence). CDR3: CASRSRGANYGYTF. In DNA form, the CDR3 reads TGTGCCAGCAGATCCAGGGGGGCAAACTATGGCTACACCTTC.

The genes are TRBV7-9 and TRBJ2-7; weak D call: TRBD2 (6 bases). Deletions cut 5 bases from V and 3 bases from J, with 20 bases between. Germline lookup yields CDR1 SEHNR and CDR2 FQNEAQ (reference sequence). This CDR3 is 16 amino acids long. CDR3: CASSPPVGAGLYEQYF. The CDR3 nucleotides read TGTGCCAGCAGCCCCCCAGTGGGAGCGGGCCTCTACGAGCAGTACTTC.

The V gene is TRBV5-1, the J gene TRBJ2-3, with 9 bases fitting TRBD2. The CDR3 consists of 18 residues. Germline V gene data show CDR1 as SGHRS and CDR2 as YFSETQ. Unmatched junction bases numbered 21, after V lost 8 bases and J lost 5 bases. The CDR3 DNA reads TGCGCCAGTTCCCCGGGCCTCACGGCGGGAGGGCCGGGAGATACGCAGTATTTT. It codes for CASSPGLTAGGPGDTQYF.

The chain links TRBV7-2 to TRBJ1-5; D call uncertain. V lost 5 bases to trimming and J lost 11 bases, with 13 bases between them. This CDR3 is built from 12 residues. Looked up from germline, CDR1 is SGHTA and CDR2 is FQGNSA. The CDR3 is CASSAGLGTQHF. CDR3 nucleotides: TGTGCCAGCAGCGCAGGACTGGGGACCCAGCATTTT.

The chain carries TRBV28 and TRBJ2-7; 8 bases line up with TRBD1. The CDR3 has 14 amino acids. V lost 3 bases, J lost 4 bases, and 5 bases stayed unmatched. The germline V gene encodes CDR1 MDHEN and CDR2 SYDVKM. The CDR3 protein is CASSLLQGGYEQYF. CDR3 bases: TGTGCCAGCAGTTTGCTACAGGGGGGATACGAGCAGTACTTC.

This clone appeared a few times. The chain links TRBV13 to TRBJ1-2, with D tentatively TRBD1 (6 bases). The CDR3 runs 15 residues. The germline V gene has CDR1 PRHDT and CDR2 FYEKMQ (reference sequence). The V and J ends lost 4 bases and 8 bases respectively, with 20 bases between them. CDR3 in DNA: TGTGCCAGCAGCTCAAGAGAGGCAGGGGAGGGAGGCTACACCTTC. As protein: CASSSREAGEGGYTF.

The genes are TRBV6-5 and TRBJ1-5; 7 positions agree with TRBD1. V trimming: 5 bases; J trimming: 7 bases; junction bases outside the gene matches: 11. The germline V gene has CDR1 MNHEY and CDR2 SVGAGI. The CDR3 spans 15 residues. The CDR3: CASSPRDRGGQPQHF. CDR3 coding DNA: TGTGCCAGCAGTCCGAGGGACAGAGGAGGACAGCCCCAGCATTTT.

This clone has only a few counts. The rearrangement links TRBV7-8 to TRBJ2-7; D unresolved. V was shortened by 2 bases and J by 2 bases, with 10 bases between the two germline ends. The CDR3 contains 14 residues. Germline CDR1 SGHVS, CDR2 FQNEAQ. The DNA of the CDR3 is TGTGCCAGCAGCTTATCGACCGAGGCCTACGAGCAGTACTTC. It specifies CASSLSTEAYEQYF.

The chain is built from TRBV30 and TRBJ1-1; a weak D match, TRBD1 (5 bases). CDR1 and CDR2 (germline): GTSNPN, SVGIG (reference sequence). Trimming removed 4 bases from V and 5 bases from J, with 14 bases in between. This CDR3 contains 13 residues. The CDR3 DNA follows: TGTGCCTGGACAAGGGGCGCGAGAACTGAAGCTTTCTTT. This translates into CAWTRGARTEAFF.